This T cell receptor (beta chain) was recorded in a study of T-cell reconstitution after alpha-beta-depleted transplantation in children. The sample holds many counts of this clonotype. Its antigen is unknown. V lost 6 bases and J 4 bases, leaving 12 bases between the germline ends. Per germline, CDR1 ENHRY and CDR2 SYGVKD. CDR3 length equals 14 residues. It was with unique molecular identifiers that the TCRbeta library was prepared. TCRdb independently ran MiXCR on the PCR reads; one entry per CDR3 protein. The table lists 95,000 to 120,000 distinct CDR3 sequences, roughly 6.1% of them singletons, with roughly 25% in the top ten. Whole-study results and caveats: Where some patients showed high TCRbeta diversity at day 60, it came from recipient T cells and thymic progenitors that had survived. It was reported that alpha-beta T cells came from several hundred expanded graft clones (about two months after transplant). One year after transplant, T-cell counts and diversity came mostly from newly produced T cells.

The rearrangement joins TRBV10-3 to TRBJ1-4; D might be TRBD1 (6 bases). The TCR sequence derives from a male patient aged 2-9 years who had a stem cell transplant for acute lymphoblastic leukemia, so the T cells may come from the graft donor. This sample comprised PBMCs, mostly from graft donor cells, obtained 360 days after TCRalphabeta/CD19-depleted stem cell transplant. Here the CDR3 reads CAIRETGFNEKLFF. In DNA, the CDR3 is TGTGCCATCAGAGAGACAGGATTTAATGAAAAACTGTTTTTT.